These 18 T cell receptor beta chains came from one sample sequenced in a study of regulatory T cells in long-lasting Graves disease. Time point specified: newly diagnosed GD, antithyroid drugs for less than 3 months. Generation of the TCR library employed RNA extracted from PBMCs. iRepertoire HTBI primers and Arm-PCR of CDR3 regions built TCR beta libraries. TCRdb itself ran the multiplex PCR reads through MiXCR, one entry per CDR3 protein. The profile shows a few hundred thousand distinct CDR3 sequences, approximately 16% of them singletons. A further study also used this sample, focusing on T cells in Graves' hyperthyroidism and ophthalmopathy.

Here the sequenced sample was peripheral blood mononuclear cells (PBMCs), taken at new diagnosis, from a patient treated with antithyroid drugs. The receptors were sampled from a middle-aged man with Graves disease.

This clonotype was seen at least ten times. DNA for the CDR3: TGCAGTGCTAGAAAGACAGGGGCGAAGAACAATGAGCAGTTCTTC. Residues: CSARKTGAKNNEQFF. V is TRBV20-1 and J is TRBJ2-1, with 8 bases that match TRBD1. The J segment lost 5 bases and the V segment lost 2 bases, leaving 8 bases of the junction unmatched. This CDR3 has 15 residues. Germline CDR1 and CDR2: DFQATT and SNEGSKA (reference sequence).

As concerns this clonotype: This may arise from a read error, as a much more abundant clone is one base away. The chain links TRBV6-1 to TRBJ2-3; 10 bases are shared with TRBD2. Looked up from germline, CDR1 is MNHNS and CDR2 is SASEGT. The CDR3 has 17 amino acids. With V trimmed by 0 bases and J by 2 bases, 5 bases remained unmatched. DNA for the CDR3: TGTGCCAGCAGTGAAGCGGGTAGCGGGGGGACCACAGATACGCAGTATTTT. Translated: CASSEAGSGGTTDTQYF.

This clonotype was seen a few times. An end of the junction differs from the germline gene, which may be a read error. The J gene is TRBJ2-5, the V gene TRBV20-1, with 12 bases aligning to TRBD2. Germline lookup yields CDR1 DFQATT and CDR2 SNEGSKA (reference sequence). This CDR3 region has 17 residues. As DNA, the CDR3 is TGCAGTGCTAGAGTTGGACGACTAGCGGGGGTGGTAGAGGCCCAGTACTTC. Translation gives CSARVGRLAGVVEAQYF.

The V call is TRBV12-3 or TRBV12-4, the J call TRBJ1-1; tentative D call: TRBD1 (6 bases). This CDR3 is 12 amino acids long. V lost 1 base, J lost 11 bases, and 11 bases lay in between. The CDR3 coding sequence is TGTGCCAGCAGTTTAGGAGGGGGGTTCGCTTTCTTT. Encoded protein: CASSLGGGFAFF.

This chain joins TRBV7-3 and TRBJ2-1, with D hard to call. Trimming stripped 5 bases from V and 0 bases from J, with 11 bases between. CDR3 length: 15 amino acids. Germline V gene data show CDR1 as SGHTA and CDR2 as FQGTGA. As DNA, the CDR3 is TGTGCCAGCAGCCCAGAATGGATCTCCTACAATGAGCAGTTCTTC. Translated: CASSPEWISYNEQFF.

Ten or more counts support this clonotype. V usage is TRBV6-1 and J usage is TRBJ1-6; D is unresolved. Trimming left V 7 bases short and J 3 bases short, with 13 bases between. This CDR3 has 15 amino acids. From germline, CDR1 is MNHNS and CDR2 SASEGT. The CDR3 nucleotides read TGTGCCAGCAAAAAGGACCGTCTCTATAATTCACCCCTCCACTTT. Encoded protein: CASKKDRLYNSPLHF.

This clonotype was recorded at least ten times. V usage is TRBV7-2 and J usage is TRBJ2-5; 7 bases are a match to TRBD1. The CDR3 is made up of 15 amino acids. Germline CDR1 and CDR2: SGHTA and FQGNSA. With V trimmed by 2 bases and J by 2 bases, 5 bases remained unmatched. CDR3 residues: CASSLFGTDQETQYF. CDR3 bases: TGTGCCAGCAGCTTATTCGGGACAGATCAAGAGACCCAGTACTTC.

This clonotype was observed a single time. This chain's CDR3 is CASSFYALPTDTQYF. DNA of the CDR3: TGTGCCAGCAGCTTTTACGCCCTACCTACAGATACGCAGTATTTT. V and J are TRBV7-2 and TRBJ2-3; no reliable D call. This CDR3 is built from 15 residues. The ends were cut back, 3 bases at V and 3 bases at J, with 13 bases in the middle. Germline V CDR1 and CDR2: SGHTA, FQGNSA.

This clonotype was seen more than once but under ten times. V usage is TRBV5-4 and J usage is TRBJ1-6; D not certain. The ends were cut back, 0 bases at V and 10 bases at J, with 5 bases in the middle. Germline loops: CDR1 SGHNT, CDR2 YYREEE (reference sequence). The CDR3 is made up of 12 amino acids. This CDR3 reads CASSLDRSPLHF. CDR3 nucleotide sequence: TGTGCCAGCAGCTTGGATCGGTCACCCCTCCACTTT.

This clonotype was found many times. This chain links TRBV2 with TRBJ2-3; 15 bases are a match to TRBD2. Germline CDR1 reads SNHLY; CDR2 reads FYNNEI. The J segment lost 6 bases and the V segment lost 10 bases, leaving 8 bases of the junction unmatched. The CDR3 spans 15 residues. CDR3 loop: CATRGTSGGRDTQYF. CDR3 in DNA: TGTGCCACACGTGGGACTAGCGGGGGGCGGGATACGCAGTATTTT.

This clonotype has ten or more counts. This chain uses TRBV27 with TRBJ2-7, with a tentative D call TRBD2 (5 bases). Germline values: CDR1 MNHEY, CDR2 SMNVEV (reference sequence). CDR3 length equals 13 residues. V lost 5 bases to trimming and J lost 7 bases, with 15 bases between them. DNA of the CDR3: TGTGCCAGCAGTCCCCCTACGGGAAGGGAGCAGTACTTC. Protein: CASSPPTGREQYF.

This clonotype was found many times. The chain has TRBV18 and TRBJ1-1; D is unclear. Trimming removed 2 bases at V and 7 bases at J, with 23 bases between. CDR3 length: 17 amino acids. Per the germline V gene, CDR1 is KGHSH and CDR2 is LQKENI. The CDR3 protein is CASSPFRAISGRDEAFF. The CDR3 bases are TGTGCCAGCTCACCATTCAGAGCAATATCCGGGAGGGATGAAGCTTTCTTT.

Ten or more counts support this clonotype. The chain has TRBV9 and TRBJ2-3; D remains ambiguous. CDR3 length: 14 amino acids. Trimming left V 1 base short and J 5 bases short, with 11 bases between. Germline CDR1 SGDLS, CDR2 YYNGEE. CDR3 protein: CASSVNGVLDTQYF. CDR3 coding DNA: TGTGCCAGCAGCGTAAATGGAGTCCTAGATACGCAGTATTTT.

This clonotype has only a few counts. The CDR3 region is CASSLKFGEQFF. DNA for the CDR3: TGTGCCAGCAGCTTAAAGTTCGGTGAGCAGTTCTTC. This chain links TRBV7-2 with TRBJ2-1; unclear D gene. Germline lookup yields CDR1 SGHTA and CDR2 FQGNSA. Between the trimmed V and J ends, which lost 2 bases and 9 bases, there was a span of 8 bases. The CDR3 covers 12 residues.

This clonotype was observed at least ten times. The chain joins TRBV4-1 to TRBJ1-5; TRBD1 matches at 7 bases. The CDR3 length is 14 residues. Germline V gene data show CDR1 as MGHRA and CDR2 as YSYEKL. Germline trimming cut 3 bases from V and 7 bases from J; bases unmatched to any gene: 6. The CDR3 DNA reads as TGCGCCAGCAGCCAGCTACAGGGGTGGCAGCCCCAGCATTTT. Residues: CASSQLQGWQPQHF.

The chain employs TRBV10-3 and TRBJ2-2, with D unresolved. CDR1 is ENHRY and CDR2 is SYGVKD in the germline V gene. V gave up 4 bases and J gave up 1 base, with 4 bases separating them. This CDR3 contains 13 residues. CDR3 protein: CAISGQNTGELFF. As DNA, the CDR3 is TGTGCCATCAGTGGACAGAACACCGGGGAGCTGTTTTTT.

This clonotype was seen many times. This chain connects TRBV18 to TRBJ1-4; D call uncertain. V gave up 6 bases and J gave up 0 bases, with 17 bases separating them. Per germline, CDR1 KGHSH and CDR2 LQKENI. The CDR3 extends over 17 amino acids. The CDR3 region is CASSLNARAATNEKLFF. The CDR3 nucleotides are TGTGCCAGCTCCCTCAACGCAAGGGCCGCAACTAATGAAAAACTGTTTTTT.

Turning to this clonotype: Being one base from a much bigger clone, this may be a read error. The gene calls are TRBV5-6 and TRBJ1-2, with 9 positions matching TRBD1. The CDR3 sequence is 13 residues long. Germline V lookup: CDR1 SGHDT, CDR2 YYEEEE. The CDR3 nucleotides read TGTGTCAGCAGCCAGGACAGGGGATTTGGCTACACCTTC. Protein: CVSSQDRGFGYTF.